These 15 T cell receptor beta chains were sequenced from one sample in a study of T cells in Graves' hyperthyroidism and ophthalmopathy. TCR beta CDR3 region amplification was performed from RNA transcripts. A first-round RT-PCR of the TCR CDR3 used the HTBI primer set. TCRdb processed the multiplex PCR reads anew with MiXCR; each CDR3 protein has one entry. The top ten clones hold 7.5% to 8% of a sample with around 280,000 distinct CDR3 sequences, roughly 13% of them seen once. Source material: blood. These TCRs come from a woman aged 25 to 39 with Graves' hyperthyroidism that later progressed to Graves' ophthalmopathy.

This clonotype was counted at least ten times. J is TRBJ1-1 and V is TRBV3-2; the table's D call TRBD1 went unverified against the DNA. TRBV3-2 is a recognized pseudogene. The CDR3 has 14 residues. The CDR3 here is CASSPVPRTGRAFF. The DNA of the CDR3 is TGTGCCAGCAGCCCAGTCCCTCGGACAGGGCGCGCTTTCTTT.

Ten or more counts support this clonotype. The gene calls are TRBV5-1 and TRBJ2-1; 10 nucleotides agree with TRBD1. Germline V gene data show CDR1 as SGHRS and CDR2 as YFSETQ. The CDR3 totals 17 residues. After removal of 3 bases from V and 7 bases from J, the junction contained 13 bases not matched to a gene. The CDR3 is CASSSGSLTGGLNEQFF. Here the CDR3 DNA reads TGCGCCAGCAGCTCGGGTTCCCTGACAGGGGGCCTGAATGAGCAGTTCTTC. Together with reference TRBV5-1 and TRBJ2-1, the CDR3 gives the full variable domain: KAGVTQTPRYLIKTRGQQVTLSCSPISGHRSVSWYQQTPGQGLQFLFEYFSETQRNKGNFPGRFSGRQFSNSRSEMNVSTLELGDSALYLCASSSGSLTGGLNEQFFGPGTRLTVL.

This clonotype was counted many times. The chain combines TRBV7-6 with TRBJ1-2; D possibly corresponds to TRBD1 (5 bases). The length of the CDR3 is 15 residues. Germline values: CDR1 SGHVS, CDR2 FNYEAQ. Trimming removed 5 bases from V and 3 bases from J, with 16 bases in between. The CDR3 bases are TGTGCCAGCAGCCCGGGGACCGAAACTTACTATGGCTACACCTTC. It is translated as CASSPGTETYYGYTF.

This clonotype appeared a few times. This rearrangement joins TRBV7-6 to TRBJ2-6; TRBD2 matches at 10 bases. Trimming took 1 base from V and 4 from J; bases not matched to a gene: 7. CDR3 size: 18 residues. Germline V gene lookup returns CDR1 SGHVS and CDR2 FNYEAQ. The CDR3 sequence is CASSLEASGRAGANVLTF. For the CDR3, the DNA is TGTGCCAGCAGCTTAGAGGCTAGCGGGAGAGCGGGGGCCAACGTCCTGACTTTC.

This clonotype was seen at least ten times. A much more abundant neighbour one base away suggests this may be a read error. The V call is TRBV14, the J call TRBJ2-7; D call uncertain. The V gene's germline CDR1 is SGHDN and CDR2 FVKESK. V was cut by 3 bases and J by 2 bases, with 2 bases left in between. This CDR3 comprises 11 residues. CDR3 coding DNA: TGTGCCAGCAGCCAGGCCTACGAGCAGTACTTC. Encoded protein: CASSQAYEQYF. The full variable domain, its missing parts supplied by reference TRBV14 and TRBJ2-7, is EAGVTQFPSHSVIEKGQTVTLRCDPISGHDNLYWYRRVMGKEIKFLLHFVKESKQDESGMPNNRFLAERTGGTYSTLKVQPAELEDSGVYFCASSQAYEQYFGPGTRLTVT.

This clonotype has ten or more counts. The gene calls are TRBV28 and TRBJ1-1; D may be TRBD1 (5 bases). Germline V lookup: CDR1 MDHEN, CDR2 SYDVKM. V lost 5 bases to trimming and J lost 2 bases, with 12 bases between them. The CDR3 length is 14 residues. The CDR3 bases are TGTGCCAGCAGTCTAACCACAGGAAACACTGAAGCTTTCTTT. Translation: CASSLTTGNTEAFF. The entire variable domain, with the rest obtained from reference TRBV28 and TRBJ1-1, is as follows: DVKVTQSSRYLVKRTGEKVFLECVQDMDHENMFWYRQDPGLGLRLIYFSYDVKMKEKGDIPEGYSVSREKKERFSLILESASTNQTSMYLCASSLTTGNTEAFFGQGTRLTVV.

This clonotype was seen many times. V is TRBV12-3 or TRBV12-4 and J is TRBJ2-5; 7 bases fit TRBD1. V trimming: 4 bases; J trimming: 3 bases; junction bases outside the gene matches: 5. The CDR3 runs to 14 residues. The CDR3 DNA is TGTGCCAGCAGTTCCGGACAGGAGAAAGAGACCCAGTACTTC. Translated: CASSSGQEKETQYF.

This clonotype appeared a few times. The chain combines TRBV6-2 or TRBV6-3 with TRBJ2-3; D tentatively fits TRBD1 or TRBD2 (6 bases each). The CDR3 is 16 amino acids. The V end lost 4 bases, the J end lost 0 bases, and 14 bases lay between the germline ends. The germline gives CDR1 MNHEY, CDR2 SVGEGT. The CDR3 here is CASSLGGSLSTDTQYF. The CDR3 DNA follows: TGTGCCAGCAGTTTAGGGGGGAGCTTAAGCACAGATACGCAGTATTTT.

This clonotype was seen many times. The V call is TRBV20-1, the J call TRBJ2-7; D remains ambiguous. With 0 bases removed from V and 0 bases from J, the gap between germline ends came to 12 bases. CDR1 and CDR2 (germline): DFQATT, SNEGSKA (reference sequence). The CDR3 extends over 15 amino acids. DNA for the CDR3: TGCAGTGCTAGAGATCCAGGTCGGTCCTCCTACGAGCAGTACTTC. It translates to CSARDPGRSSYEQYF.

The chain combines TRBV19 with TRBJ2-2, with D unclear. The CDR3 has 11 residues. The germline V gene encodes CDR1 LNHDA and CDR2 SQIVND (reference sequence). Trimming left V 4 bases short and J 7 bases short, with 4 bases between. The CDR3 region has the DNA TGTGCCAGTAGTAACGGCGGGGAGCTGTTTTTT. Translation: CASSNGGELFF. Full variable domain (remainder filled in from reference TRBV19 and TRBJ2-2): DGGITQSPKYLFRKEGQNVTLSCEQNLNHDAMYWYRQDPGQGLRLIYYSQIVNDFQKGDIAEGYSVSREKKESFPLTVTSAQKNPTAFYLCASSNGGELFFGEGSRLTVL.

This clonotype was recorded at least ten times. V and J are TRBV3-1 and TRBJ2-3; 8 bases fit TRBD2. This CDR3 region has 18 residues. J gave up 3 bases and V 4 bases, and 15 bases lay outside the gene matches. The germline gives CDR1 LGHDT, CDR2 YNNKEL (reference sequence). CDR3 residues: CASSRRIKVREGTDTQYF. The CDR3 coding sequence is TGTGCCAGCAGCCGAAGAATTAAGGTACGGGAGGGGACAGATACGCAGTATTTT.

This clonotype was picked up many times. This chain joins TRBV18 and TRBJ1-1; D is undetermined. Deletions cut 6 bases from V and 8 bases from J, with 19 bases between. The CDR3 contains 14 residues. From germline, CDR1 is KGHSH and CDR2 LQKENI. The CDR3 region is CASSPILDEAEAFF. The CDR3 DNA is TGTGCCAGCTCCCCAATCCTTGACGAAGCCGAAGCTTTCTTT. The full variable domain, in which reference TRBV18 and TRBJ1-1 provide the parts outside the CDR3, is NAGVMQNPRHLVRRRGQEARLRCSPMKGHSHVYWYRQLPEEGLKFMVYLQKENIIDESGMPKERFSAEFPKEGPSILRIQQVVRGDSAAYFCASSPILDEAEAFFGQGTRLTVV.

This clonotype appeared a few times. DNA of the CDR3: TGTGCCACCAGTGATCCCGGGACCTCAGGGGCCAACGTCCTGACTTTC. Translation: CATSDPGTSGANVLTF. The rearrangement uses TRBV24-1 and TRBJ2-6; D could derive from TRBD1 or TRBD2 (5 bases each). Germline CDR1 reads KGHDR; CDR2 reads SFDVKD. The V and J ends lost 3 bases and 4 bases respectively, with 12 bases between them. This CDR3 spans 16 amino acids.

The chain couples TRBV7-8 to TRBJ2-7; 8 bases fit TRBD2. This CDR3 region has 13 residues. V shed 6 bases and J 7 bases; nucleotides not matched to a gene: 8. Germline V gene lookup returns CDR1 SGHVS and CDR2 FQNEAQ. The CDR3 region is CASRGRGGGEQYF. The DNA for the CDR3 is TGTGCCAGCAGGGGACGGGGGGGAGGAGAGCAGTACTTC. Full variable domain (remainder filled in from reference TRBV7-8 and TRBJ2-7): GAGVSQSPRYKVAKRGQDVALRCDPISGHVSLFWYQQALGQGPEFLTYFQNEAQLDKSGLPSDRFFAERPEGSVSTLKIQRTQQEDSAVYLCASRGRGGGEQYFGPGTRLTVT.

This clonotype was seen a few times. The chain uses TRBV9 and TRBJ2-6; tentatively, D is TRBD1 (6 bases). The CDR3 is made up of 21 amino acids. Trimming stripped 0 bases from V and 3 bases from J, with 25 bases between. Per germline, CDR1 SGDLS and CDR2 YYNGEE. Written as DNA, the CDR3 is TGTGCCAGCAGCGTAGTCTTTGGGAGAACAGGGCCACGATTTGGGGCCAACGTCCTGACTTTC. Its protein product is CASSVVFGRTGPRFGANVLTF.